Only one count was recorded for the clone carrying this T cell receptor beta chain. The target antigen is unknown. Version v3.0 of the immunoSEQ assay was performed at survey level. Libraries were prepared by immunoSEQ multiplex PCR; TCRdb keeps only in-frame clonotypes and omits some of them. The table records tens of thousands of clones, 80% to 90% of them present only once. These data are taken from a study of long-term antiretroviral therapy in people with HIV. Study conclusions and caveats: The study collected blood between about 2004 and 2017, possibly under older ART regimens. Participants lacked recorded data on ART adherence, viral resistance or therapy changes. Compared with controls, HIV repertoires showed narrower CDR3 length ranges. Following ART, diversity rose but still fell short of transplant donor controls.

Trimming pared 6 bases from V and 7 bases from J, leaving 9 bases between. The CDR3 spans 11 residues. CDR1 is LNHDA and CDR2 is SQIVND in the germline V gene (reference sequence). The TCR was taken from a woman aged 25 to 39 with HIV. The chain couples TRBV19 to TRBJ1-2; possibly TRBD1 for D (5 bases). Sequencing was performed on unsorted PBMCs, taken 1.8 years before starting antiretroviral therapy. The CDR3 reads CASSIGGGYTF. The DNA of the CDR3 is TGTGCCAGTAGCATTGGGGGTGGCTACACCTTC.